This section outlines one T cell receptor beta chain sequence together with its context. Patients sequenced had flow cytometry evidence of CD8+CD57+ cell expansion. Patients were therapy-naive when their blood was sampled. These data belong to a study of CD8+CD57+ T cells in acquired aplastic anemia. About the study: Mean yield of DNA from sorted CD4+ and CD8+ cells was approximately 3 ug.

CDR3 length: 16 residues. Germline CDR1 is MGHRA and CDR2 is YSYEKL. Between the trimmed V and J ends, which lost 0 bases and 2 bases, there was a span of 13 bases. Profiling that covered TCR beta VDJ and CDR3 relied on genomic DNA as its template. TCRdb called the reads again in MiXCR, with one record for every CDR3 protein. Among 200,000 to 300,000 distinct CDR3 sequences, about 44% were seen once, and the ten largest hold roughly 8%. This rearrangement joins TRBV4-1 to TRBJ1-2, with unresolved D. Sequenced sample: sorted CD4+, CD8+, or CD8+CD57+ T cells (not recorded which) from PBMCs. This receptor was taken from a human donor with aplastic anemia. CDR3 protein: CASSQDRQADNYGYTF. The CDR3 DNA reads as TGCGCCAGCAGCCAAGATCGGCAGGCGGACAACTATGGCTACACCTTC.